Each of the 8 T cell receptor beta chains below was sequenced from the same sample in a study of identical twins. TCRdb analysed the 5' RACE reads with MiXCR anew, one entry per CDR3 protein. Of just over 500,000 distinct CDR3 sequences in the sample, about 20% were seen once. The same data also contributed to another study, on T cells expressing NK-cell markers.

Material: CD4+ T cells sorted from blood. All receptors derive from a woman aged 18 to 35 in good health.

This clonotype was observed a few times. The V and J genes are TRBV29-1 and TRBJ2-3; D call uncertain. Trimming pared 0 bases from V and 4 bases from J, leaving 8 bases between. CDR3 size: 13 residues. Germline V gene lookup returns CDR1 SQVTM and CDR2 ANQGSEA. The CDR3 region is CSVEDLGPDTQYF. Here the CDR3 DNA reads TGCAGCGTTGAAGACCTAGGGCCAGATACGCAGTATTTT.

This clonotype was counted a few times. The CDR3 DNA is TGTGCCAGCAATAGGCAGGTCGGTCCCGGAGCTTTCTTT. Amino acids: CASNRQVGPGAFF. The chain recombines TRBV7-9 with TRBJ1-1, with D unresolved. Germline CDR1 reads SEHNR; CDR2 reads FQNEAQ (reference sequence). The length of the CDR3 is 13 residues. Trimming removed 7 bases at V and 10 bases at J, with 19 bases between.

This rearrangement joins TRBV7-9 to TRBJ2-1; the D call may be TRBD1 or TRBD2 (5 bases each). V lost 5 bases and J lost 9, with 20 bases in between. This CDR3 has 15 residues. Germline CDR1 reads SEHNR; CDR2 reads FQNEAQ (reference sequence). The CDR3 loop is CASSPRDGGTGEQFF. As DNA, the CDR3 is TGTGCCAGCAGCCCGAGGGACGGCGGTACCGGTGAGCAGTTCTTC.

This chain links TRBV6-1 with TRBJ1-2; 7 nucleotides align to TRBD1. V gave up 3 bases and J gave up 4 bases; unmatched junction bases: 5. Per germline, CDR1 MNHNS and CDR2 SASEGT. CDR3 length: 14 amino acids. CDR3 residues: CASSDRQGSYGYTF. For the CDR3, the DNA is TGTGCCAGCAGTGATAGACAGGGTAGCTATGGCTACACCTTC.

This chain's CDR3 is CASSGPSSGGSYGTQYF. The CDR3 coding sequence is TGTGCCAGCAGTGGCCCCTCCAGCGGGGGGTCCTACGGTACGCAGTATTTT. The chain couples TRBV6-1 to TRBJ2-3, with 9 bases matching TRBD2. The CDR3 consists of 17 residues. Germline V gene lookup returns CDR1 MNHNS and CDR2 SASEGT. The junction had 16 bases not matched to a gene; V was cut back by 4 bases and J by 8 bases.

This rearrangement joins TRBV18 to TRBJ2-5, with a tentative D call TRBD2 (6 bases). The CDR3 contains 16 residues. Germline V CDR1 and CDR2: KGHSH, LQKENI. V was cut by 3 bases and J by 0 bases, with 14 bases left in between. The CDR3 nucleotides are TGTGCCAGCTCACCGCCGGGACTCCGGTACCAAGAGACCCAGTACTTC. Translation: CASSPPGLRYQETQYF. Full variable domain (remainder filled in from reference TRBV18 and TRBJ2-5): NAGVMQNPRHLVRRRGQEARLRCSPMKGHSHVYWYRQLPEEGLKFMVYLQKENIIDESGMPKERFSAEFPKEGPSILRIQQVVRGDSAAYFCASSPPGLRYQETQYFGPGTRLLVL.

The rearrangement joins TRBV6-1 to TRBJ1-5; tentative D call: TRBD1 (6 bases). The germline V and J ends were trimmed by 6 bases and 1 base, with 16 bases remaining between them. The CDR3 runs to 16 residues. CDR1 and CDR2 from the germline V gene are MNHNS and SASEGT. CDR3 bases: TGTGCCAGCAGCCTCTCAGGGGTCAGCAGCAATCAGCCCCAGCATTTT. It translates to CASSLSGVSSNQPQHF.

This clonotype occurred many times. The gene calls are TRBV3-1 and TRBJ1-3; D is undetermined. CDR1 is LGHDT, CDR2 YNNKEL, per germline (reference sequence). Trimming took 1 base from V and 5 from J, leaving 6 bases between them. The CDR3 sequence is 13 residues long. The CDR3 loop reads CASSQGVRNTIYF. DNA for the CDR3: TGTGCCAGCAGCCAAGGGGTTCGAAACACCATATATTTT.